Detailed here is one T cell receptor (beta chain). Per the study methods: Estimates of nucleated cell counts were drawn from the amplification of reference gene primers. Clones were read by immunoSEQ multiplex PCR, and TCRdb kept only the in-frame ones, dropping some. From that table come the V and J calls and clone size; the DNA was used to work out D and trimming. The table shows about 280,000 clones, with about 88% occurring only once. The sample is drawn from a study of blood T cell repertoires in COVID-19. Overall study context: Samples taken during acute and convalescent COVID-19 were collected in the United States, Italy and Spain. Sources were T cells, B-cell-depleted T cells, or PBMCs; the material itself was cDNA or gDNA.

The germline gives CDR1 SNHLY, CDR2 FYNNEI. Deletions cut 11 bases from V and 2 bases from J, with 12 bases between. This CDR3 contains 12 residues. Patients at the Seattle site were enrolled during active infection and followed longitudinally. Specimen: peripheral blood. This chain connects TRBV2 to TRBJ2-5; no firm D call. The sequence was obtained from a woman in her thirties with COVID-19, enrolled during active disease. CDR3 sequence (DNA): TGTGCCGCGTTGCGAGAGCAAGAGACCCAGTACTTC. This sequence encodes CAALREQETQYF.